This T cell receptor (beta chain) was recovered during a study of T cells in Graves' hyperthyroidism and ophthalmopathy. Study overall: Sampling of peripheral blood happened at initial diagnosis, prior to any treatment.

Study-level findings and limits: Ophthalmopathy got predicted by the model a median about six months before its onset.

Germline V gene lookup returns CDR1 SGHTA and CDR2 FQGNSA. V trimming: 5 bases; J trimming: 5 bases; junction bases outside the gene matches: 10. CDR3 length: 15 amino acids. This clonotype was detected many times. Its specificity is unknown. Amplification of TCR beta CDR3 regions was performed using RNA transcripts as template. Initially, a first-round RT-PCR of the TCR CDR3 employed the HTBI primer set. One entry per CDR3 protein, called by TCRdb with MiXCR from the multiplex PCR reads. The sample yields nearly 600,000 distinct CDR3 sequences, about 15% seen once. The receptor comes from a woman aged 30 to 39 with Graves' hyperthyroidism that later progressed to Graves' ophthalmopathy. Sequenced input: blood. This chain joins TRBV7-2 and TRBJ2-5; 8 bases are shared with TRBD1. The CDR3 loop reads CASSTRTGWGETQYF. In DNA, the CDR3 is TGTGCCAGCAGCACGCGGACAGGGTGGGGGGAGACCCAGTACTTC.